One and the same sample provided the 21 T cell receptor beta chains below, sequenced in a study of blood T cell repertoires in COVID-19. The table came from immunoSEQ multiplex PCR; TCRdb's copy has only in-frame clones and leaves some out. The sample contains 300,000 to 400,000 clones, 85% to 90% of which appear only once. The specimen was PBMCs or T cells enriched from blood (not recorded which). All receptors come from a woman between 18 and 29 years old who had recovered from COVID-19.

The V gene is TRBV21-1, the J gene TRBJ1-3; the table's D gene call, TRBD1, was not cross checked with the DNA. TRBV21-1 is given as a pseudogene. This CDR3 has 15 amino acids. CDR3 sequence: CASSKGRGRGNTIYF. CDR3 sequence (DNA): TGTGCCAGCAGCAAAGGCAGGGGGCGAGGAAACACCATATATTTT.

J is TRBJ1-1 and V is TRBV5-3; D uncertain. TRBV5-3 is designated an ORF whose function remains uncertain. Trimming pared 5 bases from V and 10 bases from J, leaving 12 bases between. CDR3 length equals 11 residues. CDR3 residues: CARSCEWRAFF. The CDR3 DNA is TGTGCCAGAAGTTGTGAGTGGAGAGCTTTCTTT.

The chain carries TRBV2 and TRBJ2-2, with a weak D call TRBD1 (6 bases). Germline values: CDR1 SNHLY, CDR2 FYNNEI. The CDR3 runs to 13 residues. V lost 5 bases to trimming and J lost 3 bases, with 7 bases between them. The CDR3: CASSSGDTGELFF. The CDR3 DNA sequence: TGTGCCAGCAGTTCAGGGGACACCGGGGAGCTGTTTTTT.

The gene calls are TRBV10-2 and TRBJ2-7; 12 bases line up with TRBD2. Germline loops: CDR1 WSHSY, CDR2 SAAADI. Trimming at V came to 7 bases and at J to 4 bases, leaving 8 bases not matched to a gene. This CDR3 region has 15 residues. In DNA form, the CDR3 reads TGCGCCAGCACGGCGGTACTAGCGGGGGGATACGAGCAGTACTTC. Its protein product is CASTAVLAGGYEQYF.

The chain employs TRBV5-1 and TRBJ1-4, with a weak D call TRBD1 (5 bases). The length of the CDR3 is 17 residues. CDR1 is SGHRS, CDR2 YFSETQ, per germline. Trimming took off 5 bases at V and 5 bases at J, with 22 bases between the two ends. The CDR3 protein is CASSYDGTGGSNEKLFF. The CDR3 nucleotides are TGCGCCAGCAGTTATGACGGGACGGGGGGATCGAATGAAAAACTGTTTTTT.

The V and J genes are TRBV5-6 and TRBJ2-3; a weak D match, TRBD2 (6 bases). V was pared by 2 bases and J by 5 bases, with 12 bases between. Per the germline V gene, CDR1 is SGHDT and CDR2 is YYEEEE. The CDR3 runs to 14 residues. CDR3 amino acids: CASSFPGGVDTQYF. CDR3 sequence (DNA): TGTGCCAGCAGCTTCCCCGGCGGGGTAGATACGCAGTATTTT. Using reference TRBV5-6 and TRBJ2-3 for the parts outside the CDR3, the full variable domain is DAGVTQSPTHLIKTRGQQVTLRCSPKSGHDTVSWYQQALGQGPQFIFQYYEEEERQRGNFPDRFSGHQFPNYSSELNVNALLLGDSALYLCASSFPGGVDTQYFGPGTRLTVL.

V and J are TRBV19 and TRBJ2-3, with TRBD2 identical over 11 bases. V lost 2 bases, J lost 7 bases, and 8 bases stayed unmatched. The CDR3 has 16 residues. Germline CDR1 reads LNHDA; CDR2 reads SQIVND (reference sequence). In nucleotides, the CDR3 is TGTGCCAGTAGTATATTGCCTAGCGGGGGGCCTCATACGCAGTATTTT. Translated, it gives CASSILPSGGPHTQYF.

The CDR3 reads CASSEYRASWASNTEAFF. The DNA for the CDR3 is TGTGCCAGCAGTGAATATAGAGCAAGTTGGGCCTCCAACACTGAAGCTTTCTTT. The chain recombines TRBV25-1 with TRBJ1-1; unclear D gene. The CDR3 spans 18 residues. The ends were cut back, 0 bases at V and 2 bases at J, with 19 bases in the middle. The germline V gene has CDR1 MGHDK and CDR2 SYGVNS.

This chain links TRBV7-8 with TRBJ2-5, with D maybe TRBD2 (6 bases). V was pared by 1 base and J by 1 base, with 7 bases between. This CDR3 has 14 amino acids. From germline, CDR1 is SGHVS and CDR2 FQNEAQ. CDR3 sequence reads: CASSLVAVQETQYF. Written as DNA, the CDR3 is TGTGCCAGCAGCTTAGTAGCGGTCCAAGAGACCCAGTACTTC.

This clone has just one count. The chain has TRBV19 and TRBJ2-2; D is perhaps TRBD1 (5 bases). The V end was cut by 5 bases, the J end by 3 bases, with 10 bases between. The CDR3 length is 14 residues. CDR1 and CDR2 (germline): LNHDA, SQIVND (reference sequence). Here the CDR3 reads CASSSTAYTGELFF. DNA of the CDR3: TGTGCCAGTAGTTCGACAGCTTACACCGGGGAGCTGTTTTTT.

V gene TRBV28 combines with J gene TRBJ1-1; 8 nucleotides line up with TRBD1. The CDR3 is made up of 13 amino acids. Trimming took 7 bases from V and 4 from J; bases not matched to a gene: 5. Germline lookup yields CDR1 MDHEN and CDR2 SYDVKM. The CDR3 region has the DNA TGTGCCAGCATTCCAGGACAGGGCACTGAAGCTTTCTTT. Translated, it gives CASIPGQGTEAFF.

This chain joins TRBV2 and TRBJ1-3; TRBD1 agrees at 9 bases. The CDR3 sequence is 16 residues long. CDR1 and CDR2 from the germline V gene are SNHLY and FYNNEI. Trimming removed 5 bases from V and 1 base from J; junction bases left unmatched: 6. CDR3 nucleotide sequence: TGTGCCAGCAGTCCGGGACAGGGAACGTCTGGAAACACCATATATTTT. Translated: CASSPGQGTSGNTIYF.

Only one count was recorded for this clone. The chain combines TRBV2 with TRBJ2-7; 14 bases map to TRBD2. The ends lost 4 bases at V and 3 bases at J; junction bases unmatched: 11. This CDR3 region has 18 residues. The germline gives CDR1 SNHLY, CDR2 FYNNEI. The CDR3 loop reads CASSGQTSGGASYYEQYF. For the CDR3, the DNA is TGTGCCAGCAGTGGGCAGACTAGCGGGGGGGCCTCGTACTACGAGCAGTACTTC.

The chain carries TRBV25-1 and TRBJ2-7, with D possibly matching TRBD1 (6 bases). In germline, CDR1 is MGHDK, CDR2 SYGVNS. CDR3 size: 13 residues. V gave up 6 bases and J gave up 2 bases, with 11 bases separating them. Here the CDR3 reads CASRGRTAYEQYF. The CDR3 DNA follows: TGTGCCAGCAGAGGACGGACAGCCTACGAGCAGTACTTC.

This clone was counted between two and nine times. The V gene is TRBV7-2, the J gene TRBJ2-1; 10 bases are a match to TRBD2. The CDR3 loop spans 15 amino acids. Germline assignment: CDR1 SGHTA and CDR2 FQGNSA. V was clipped by 1 base and J by 8 bases; unmatched bases: 5. CDR3 amino acids: CASSLVSSGGYEQFF. CDR3 nucleotides: TGTGCCAGCAGCTTAGTTTCTAGCGGGGGCTATGAGCAGTTCTTC.

V gene TRBV24-1 combines with J gene TRBJ2-5; 11 nucleotides match TRBD2. The CDR3 consists of 13 residues. The trim removed 4 bases at V and 9 bases at J, leaving 3 bases unmatched. The germline gives CDR1 KGHDR, CDR2 SFDVKD. This CDR3 reads CATSDVAGGPQYF. The CDR3 nucleotides are TGTGCCACCAGTGACGTAGCGGGGGGGCCCCAGTACTTC.

The chain joins TRBV10-1 to TRBJ2-7, with D possibly being TRBD1 (5 bases). Germline assignment: CDR1 WNHNN and CDR2 SYGVQD (reference sequence). The CDR3 sequence is 14 residues long. Trimming took off 3 bases at V and 4 bases at J, with 13 bases between the two ends. CDR3 protein: CASSDQGAGYEQYF. The CDR3 DNA reads as TGCGCCAGCAGTGATCAGGGCGCCGGGTACGAGCAGTACTTC.

This rearrangement joins TRBV3-1 (or the pseudogene TRBV3-2) to TRBJ1-2; no reliable D call. The CDR3 sequence is 14 residues long. Looked up from germline, CDR1 is LGHDT and CDR2 is YNNKEL (reference sequence). The V end was cut by 0 bases, the J end by 0 bases, with 5 bases between. DNA for the CDR3: TGTGCCAGCAGCCAAGATCAGGCTAACTATGGCTACACCTTC. Its translation: CASSQDQANYGYTF.

The chain combines TRBV3-1 (or the pseudogene TRBV3-2) with TRBJ2-3; TRBD1 matches 9 bases. The CDR3 loop spans 15 amino acids. Per germline, CDR1 LGHDT and CDR2 YNNKEL (reference sequence). Trimming removed 5 bases from V and 4 bases from J; junction bases left unmatched: 7. The CDR3 region is CASSKQGAPPDTQYF. CDR3 nucleotide sequence: TGTGCCAGCAGCAAACAGGGGGCGCCCCCAGATACGCAGTATTTT.

The chain employs TRBV28 and TRBJ1-3; tentatively, D is TRBD1 (6 bases). The CDR3 extends over 16 amino acids. Germline CDR1 MDHEN, CDR2 SYDVKM. V gave up 4 bases and J gave up 0 bases, with 13 bases separating them. The CDR3: CASSSAGADSGNTIYF. The CDR3 bases are TGTGCCAGCAGTTCCGCGGGGGCCGACTCTGGAAACACCATATATTTT.

This rearrangement joins TRBV5-5 to TRBJ1-3; TRBD1 agrees at 8 bases. With 3 bases clipped from V and 3 bases from J, the junction kept 8 bases outside the gene matches. Germline V lookup: CDR1 SGHKS, CDR2 YYEKEE (reference sequence). The CDR3 spans 16 residues. The CDR3 loop is CASSWIRGQGGNTIYF. The CDR3 nucleotides read TGTGCCAGCAGCTGGATCAGGGGGCAAGGTGGAAACACCATATATTTT.